This T cell receptor beta chain was found in a study of vaccination and CD4 T cells after COVID-19. Across the whole study: Nasal swab PCR detected SARS-CoV-2 in convalescent patients, who comprised 9 or 10 mild cases and one severe case. SARS-CoV-2, HCoV-NL63, HCoV-OC43 and HCoV-229E supplied the overlapping spike peptides used to stimulate cells.

Oncomine TCR Beta short-read sequencing was applied to DNA from cultured CD4+ T cells. The genomic DNA was obtained from cultured CD4+ T cells by extraction with the QIAamp micro DNA kit. TCRdb used MiXCR to reprocess the PCR reads, holding one entry per CDR3 protein. The sample consists of under 15,000 distinct CDR3 sequences, over 60% of them appearing once. Trimming removed 1 base from V and 4 bases from J; junction bases left unmatched: 6. CDR1 and CDR2 from the germline V gene are SQVTM and ANQGSEA. CDR3 length equals 14 residues. Treatment described: roughly 11-day PBMC culture with coronavirus spike peptide pools or control peptides (ViraFEST assay). For this clonotype: Its matching antigen is unknown.

The sample here was CD4+ T cells from blood, cultured in vitro, taken before SARS-CoV-2 vaccination. The receptor comes from a human donor who had recovered from COVID-19. This chain uses TRBV29-1 with TRBJ1-2; TRBD1 matches at 7 bases. CDR3: CSVEATGRIYGYTF. The DNA of the CDR3 is TGCAGCGTTGAAGCGACAGGGAGGATCTATGGCTACACCTTC.